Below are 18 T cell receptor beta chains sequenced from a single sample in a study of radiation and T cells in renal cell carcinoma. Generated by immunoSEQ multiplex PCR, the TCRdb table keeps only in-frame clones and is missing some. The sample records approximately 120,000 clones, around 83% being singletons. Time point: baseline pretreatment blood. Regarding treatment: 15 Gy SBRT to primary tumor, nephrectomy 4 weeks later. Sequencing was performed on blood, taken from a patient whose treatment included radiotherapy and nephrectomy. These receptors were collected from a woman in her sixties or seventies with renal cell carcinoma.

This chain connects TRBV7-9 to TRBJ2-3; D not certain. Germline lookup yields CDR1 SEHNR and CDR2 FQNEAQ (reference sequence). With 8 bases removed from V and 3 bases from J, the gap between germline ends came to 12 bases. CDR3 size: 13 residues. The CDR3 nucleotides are TGTGCCAGCCCTGCCTTAGAGACAGATACGCAGTATTTT. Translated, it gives CASPALETDTQYF.

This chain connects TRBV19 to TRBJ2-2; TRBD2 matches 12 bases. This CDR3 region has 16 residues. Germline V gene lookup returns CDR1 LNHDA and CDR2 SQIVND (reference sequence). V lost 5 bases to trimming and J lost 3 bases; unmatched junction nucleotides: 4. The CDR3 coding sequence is TGTGCCAGTAGTCGCGGACTAGCGGGGTACACCGGGGAGCTGTTTTTT. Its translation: CASSRGLAGYTGELFF.

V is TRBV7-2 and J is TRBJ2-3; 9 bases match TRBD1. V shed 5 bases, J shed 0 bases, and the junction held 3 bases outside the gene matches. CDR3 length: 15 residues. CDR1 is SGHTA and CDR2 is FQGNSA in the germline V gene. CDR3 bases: TGTGCCAGCAGCCTGACAGGGGGAAGCACAGATACGCAGTATTTT. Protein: CASSLTGGSTDTQYF.

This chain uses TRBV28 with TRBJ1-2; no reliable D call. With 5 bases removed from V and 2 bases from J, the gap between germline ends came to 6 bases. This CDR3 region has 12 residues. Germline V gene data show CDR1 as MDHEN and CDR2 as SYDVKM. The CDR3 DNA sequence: TGTGCCAGCAGTCCTTCGAACTATGGCTACACCTTC. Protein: CASSPSNYGYTF.

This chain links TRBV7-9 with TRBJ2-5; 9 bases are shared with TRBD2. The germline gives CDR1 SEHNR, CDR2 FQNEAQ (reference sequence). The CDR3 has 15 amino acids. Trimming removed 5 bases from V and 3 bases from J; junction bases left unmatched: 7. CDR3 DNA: TGTGCCAGCAGCGCACCCGGGACTAGCAAAGAGACCCAGTACTTC. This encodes CASSAPGTSKETQYF.

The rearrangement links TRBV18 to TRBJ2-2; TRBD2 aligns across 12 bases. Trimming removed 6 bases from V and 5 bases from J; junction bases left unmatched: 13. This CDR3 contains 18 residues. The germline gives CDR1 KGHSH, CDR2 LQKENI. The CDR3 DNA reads TGTGCCAGCTCCCCCCTACTAGCGGGGGGTCCGCATACCGGGGAGCTGTTTTTT. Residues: CASSPLLAGGPHTGELFF.

Here the CDR3 reads CASSLSAGGAADTQYF. DNA for the CDR3: TGTGCCAGCAGTTTATCGGCCGGGGGGGCCGCGGATACGCAGTATTTT. J is TRBJ2-3 and V is TRBV27; TRBD2 matches at 8 bases. In germline, CDR1 is MNHEY, CDR2 SMNVEV (reference sequence). The CDR3 is 16 residues long. V shed 0 bases and J 6 bases; nucleotides not matched to a gene: 8.

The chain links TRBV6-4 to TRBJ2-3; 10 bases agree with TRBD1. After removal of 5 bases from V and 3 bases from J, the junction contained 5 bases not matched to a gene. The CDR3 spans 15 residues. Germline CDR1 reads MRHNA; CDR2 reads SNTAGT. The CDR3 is CASSNRDRGTDTQYF. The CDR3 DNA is TGTGCCAGCAGTAACCGGGACAGGGGAACAGATACGCAGTATTTT.

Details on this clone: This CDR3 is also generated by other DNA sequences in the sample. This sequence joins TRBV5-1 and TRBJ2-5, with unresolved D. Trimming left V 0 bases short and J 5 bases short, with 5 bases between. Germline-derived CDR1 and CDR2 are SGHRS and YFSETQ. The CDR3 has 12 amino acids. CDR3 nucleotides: TGCGCCAGCAGCTTGGCAGGCGAGACCCAGTACTTC. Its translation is CASSLAGETQYF.

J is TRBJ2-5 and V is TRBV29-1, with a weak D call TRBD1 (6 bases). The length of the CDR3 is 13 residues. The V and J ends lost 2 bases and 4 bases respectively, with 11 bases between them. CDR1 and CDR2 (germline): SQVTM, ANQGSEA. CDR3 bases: TGCAGCGTTGAAACCAGGGGCATAGAGACCCAGTACTTC. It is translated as CSVETRGIETQYF.

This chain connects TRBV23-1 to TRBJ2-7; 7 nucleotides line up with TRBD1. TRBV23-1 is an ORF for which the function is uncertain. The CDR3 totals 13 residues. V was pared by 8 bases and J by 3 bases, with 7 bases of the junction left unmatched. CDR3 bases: TGCGCCAGCGGCTGCCGGACAGGCTACGAGCAGTACTTC. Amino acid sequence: CASGCRTGYEQYF.

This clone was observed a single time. Here the CDR3 DNA reads TGTGCCAGCAGTCCTAATGTAAACAGGGGTCACAATTCACCCCTCCACTTT. Its protein is CASSPNVNRGHNSPLHF. V is TRBV28 and J is TRBJ1-6; 7 bases agree with TRBD1. The CDR3 runs 17 residues. Germline V gene sequence: CDR1 MDHEN, CDR2 SYDVKM. V lost 5 bases and J lost 7; bases outside the gene matches: 14. Using reference TRBV28 and TRBJ1-6 for the parts outside the CDR3, the full variable domain is DVKVTQSSRYLVKRTGEKVFLECVQDMDHENMFWYRQDPGLGLRLIYFSYDVKMKEKGDIPEGYSVSREKKERFSLILESASTNQTSMYLCASSPNVNRGHNSPLHFGNGTRLTVT.

CDR3 protein: CASRESGRGNTGELFF. DNA for the CDR3: TGTGCCAGCAGGGAAAGCGGGAGGGGGAACACCGGGGAGCTGTTTTTT. This sequence joins TRBV28 and TRBJ2-2; TRBD2 agrees at 10 bases. Looked up from germline, CDR1 is MDHEN and CDR2 is SYDVKM. With V trimmed by 6 bases and J by 1 base, 5 bases remained unmatched. The CDR3 covers 16 residues.

CDR3 in amino acids: CASSILASPNTGELFF. In DNA, the CDR3 is TGTGCCAGTAGTATTCTCGCTTCACCCAACACCGGGGAGCTGTTTTTT. J is TRBJ2-2 and V is TRBV19; D is unresolved. Trimming took off 3 bases at V and 2 bases at J, with 13 bases between the two ends. The CDR3 runs to 16 residues. The V gene's germline CDR1 is LNHDA and CDR2 SQIVND (reference sequence).

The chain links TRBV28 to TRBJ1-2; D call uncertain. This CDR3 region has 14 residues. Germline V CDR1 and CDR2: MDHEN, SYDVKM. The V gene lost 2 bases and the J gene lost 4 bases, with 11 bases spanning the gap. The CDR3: CASSLGGRAYGYTF. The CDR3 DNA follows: TGTGCCAGCAGTTTAGGTGGCAGAGCCTATGGCTACACCTTC.

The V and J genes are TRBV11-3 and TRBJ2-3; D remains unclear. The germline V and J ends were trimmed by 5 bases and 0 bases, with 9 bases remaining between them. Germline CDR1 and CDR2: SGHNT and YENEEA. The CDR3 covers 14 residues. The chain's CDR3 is CASSAGPSTDTQYF. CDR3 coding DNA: TGTGCCAGCAGCGCCGGACCTAGCACAGATACGCAGTATTTT.

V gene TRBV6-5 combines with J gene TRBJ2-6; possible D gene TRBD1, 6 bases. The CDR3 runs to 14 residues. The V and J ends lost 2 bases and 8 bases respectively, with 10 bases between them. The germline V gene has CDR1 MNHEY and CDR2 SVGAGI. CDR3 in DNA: TGTGCCAGCAGTTACGTACAGGGTTCCAACGTCCTGACTTTC. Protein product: CASSYVQGSNVLTF.

CDR3 coding DNA: TGCGCCAGCAGCCAAGATCAGGGGGTGATCAACACTGAAGCTTTCTTT. The encoded protein is CASSQDQGVINTEAFF. This chain uses TRBV4-1 with TRBJ1-1, with TRBD1 matching over 7 bases. The V and J ends lost 0 bases and 2 bases, in that order; junction bases with no gene match: 6. Per the germline V gene, CDR1 is MGHRA and CDR2 is YSYEKL. This CDR3 region has 16 residues.